This T cell receptor (beta chain) was profiled in a study of blood T cell repertoires in COVID-19. About the research overall: COVID-19 samples from acute and convalescent phases originated in the United States, Italy and Spain. T cells, B-cell-depleted T cells, or PBMCs supplied cDNA or gDNA.

This clone is a singleton in its sample. Original processing notes: For nucleated cells, counts were estimated from reference gene primer amplification. Sequenced by immunoSEQ multiplex PCR; TCRdb stores in-frame clones only, minus some. That table gives V, J and clone size, and the DNA gave D and trimming. The sample lists about 92,000 clones, about 85% occurring once. V lost 0 bases and J 4 bases, leaving 9 bases between the germline ends. The germline V gene encodes CDR1 ENHRY and CDR2 SYGVKD. The CDR3 covers 15 residues. This TCR was recovered from a human donor in a cohort sampled during active COVID-19. The material sequenced was peripheral blood. V gene TRBV10-3 combines with J gene TRBJ1-4; D is possibly TRBD1 (5 bases). CDR3 DNA sequence: TGTGCCATCAGTGAGTCGTCAGGGAATAATGAAAAACTGTTTTTT. It specifies CAISESSGNNEKLFF.